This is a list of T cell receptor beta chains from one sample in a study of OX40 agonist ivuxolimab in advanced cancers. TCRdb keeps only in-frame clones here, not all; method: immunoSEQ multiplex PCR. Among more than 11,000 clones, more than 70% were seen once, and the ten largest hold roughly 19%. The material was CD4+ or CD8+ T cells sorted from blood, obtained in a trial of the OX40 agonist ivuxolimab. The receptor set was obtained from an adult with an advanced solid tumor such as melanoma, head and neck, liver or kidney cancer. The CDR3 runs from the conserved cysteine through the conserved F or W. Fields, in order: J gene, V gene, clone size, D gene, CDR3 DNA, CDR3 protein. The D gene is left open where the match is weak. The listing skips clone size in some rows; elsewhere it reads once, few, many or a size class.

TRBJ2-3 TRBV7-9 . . TGTGCCAGCAGAAAGGCTAGCGCAGATACGCAGTATTTT CASRKASADTQYF
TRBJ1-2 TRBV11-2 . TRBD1 TGTGCCAGCAGGAGGGACAGACCTCCAAATGGCTACACCTTC CASRRDRPPNGYTF
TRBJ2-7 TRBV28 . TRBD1 TGTGCCAGCAGTGTCACCGGGACAGCAGAGCAGTACTTC CASSVTGTAEQYF
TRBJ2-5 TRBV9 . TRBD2 TGTGCCAGCAGCGTAGCTGCGGGAGGATCTGAGACCCAGTACTTC CASSVAAGGSETQYF
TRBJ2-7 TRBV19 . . TGTGCCAGTAGTCCTGCGGTTAGCTCCTACGAGCAGTACTTC CASSPAVSSYEQYF
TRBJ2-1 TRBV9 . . TGTGCCAGCAGCTCCTCGGGGATCTACAATGAGCAGTTCTTC CASSSSGIYNEQFF
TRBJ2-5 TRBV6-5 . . TGTGCCAGCAGTTATCACAGGGACGAGACCCAGTACTTC CASSYHRDETQYF
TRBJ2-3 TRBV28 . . TGTGCCAGCAGTCTCCTCCCCGGGGGTGGCACAGATACGCAGTATTTT CASSLLPGGGTDTQYF
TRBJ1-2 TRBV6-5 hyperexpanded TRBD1 TGTGCCAGCAGTTACGCGACCGGGACAGCGGGTGGCTACACCTTC CASSYATGTAGGYTF
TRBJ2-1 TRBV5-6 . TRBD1 TGTGCCAGCAGCTTGGAAAGAGGGACAGGGGGGATGGCTGAGCAGTTCTTC CASSLERGTGGMAEQFF
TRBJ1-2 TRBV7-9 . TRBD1 TGTGCCAGCAGCTTAGCGACAGGGAACTATGGCTACACCTTC CASSLATGNYGYTF
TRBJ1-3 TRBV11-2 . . TGTGCCAGCAGCTCGAGCTCTGGAAACACCATATATTTT CASSSSSGNTIYF
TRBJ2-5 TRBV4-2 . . TGTGCCAGCAGCCAAGAGGTTCGGGGGACCCAGTACTTC CASSQEVRGTQYF
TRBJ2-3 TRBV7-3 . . TGTGCCAGCAGCTCCTCCAGGGGTCTCACAGATACGCAGTATTTT CASSSSRGLTDTQYF
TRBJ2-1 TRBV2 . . TGTGCCAGCAGGTCAGGTTCCTACAATGAGCAGTTCTTC CASRSGSYNEQFF
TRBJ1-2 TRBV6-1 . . TGTGCCAGCAGTGAAGTCGAAATCTATGGCTACACCTTC CASSEVEIYGYTF
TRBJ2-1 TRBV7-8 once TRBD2 TGTGCCAGCAAACCGGGAGGGTACAATGAGCAGTTCTTC CASKPGGYNEQFF
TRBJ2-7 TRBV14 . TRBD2 TGTGCCAGCAGCCCCCGGGGGCTAGCGGGAGCCCTCTACGAGCAGTACTTC CASSPRGLAGALYEQYF
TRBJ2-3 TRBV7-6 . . TGTGCCAGCAGCCTTTGGCAGGGTGGCACAGATACGCAGTATTTT CASSLWQGGTDTQYF
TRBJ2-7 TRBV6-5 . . TGTGCCAGCAGTTACGCTCAGGGGACCTACGAGCAGTACTTC CASSYAQGTYEQYF
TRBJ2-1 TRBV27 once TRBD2 TGTGCCAGCAGTTTCTCCCCTTCCGGGACTAACTATCTGGATGAGCAGTTCTTC CASSFSPSGTNYLDEQFF
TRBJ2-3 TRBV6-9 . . TGTGCCAGCAGTCCCCCGGGATCTAATACGCAGTATTTT CASSPPGSNTQYF
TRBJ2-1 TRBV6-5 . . TGTGCCAGCAGTTATGCCGATGATTACAATGAGCAGTTCTTC CASSYADDYNEQFF
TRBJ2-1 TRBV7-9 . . TGTGCCAGCAGCTATGACAAGGACAATGAGCAGTTCTTC CASSYDKDNEQFF
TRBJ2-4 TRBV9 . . TGTGCCAGCAGCGACTTAGGGGGGGGTCCCCGAAACATTCAGTACTTC CASSDLGGGPRNIQYF
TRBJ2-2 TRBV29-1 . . TGCAGCGTTGAAGAGGACAACACCGGGGAGCTGTTTTTT CSVEEDNTGELFF
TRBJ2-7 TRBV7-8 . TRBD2 TGTGCCAGCAGCTTAGCGTCCAGCGGGGAAACCTACGAGCAGTACTTC CASSLASSGETYEQYF
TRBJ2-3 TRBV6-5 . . TGTGCCAGCAGTTACATGGGGGGATTCACAGATACGCAGTATTTT CASSYMGGFTDTQYF
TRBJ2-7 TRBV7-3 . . TGTGCCAGCAGCGCCTACAGGGCCACCTCCTACGAGCAGTACTTC CASSAYRATSYEQYF
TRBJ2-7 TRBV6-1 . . TGTGCCAGCAGTGAAGGGTACTTTTACGAGCAGTACTTC CASSEGYFYEQYF
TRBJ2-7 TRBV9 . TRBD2 TGTGCCAGCAGCCAAGATGGGGGTAGCGGGAGAGCGGGGGAGCAGTACTTC CASSQDGGSGRAGEQYF
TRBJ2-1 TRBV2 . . TGTGCCAGCAGTCCCCACCCCACCAATGAGCAGTTCTTC CASSPHPTNEQFF
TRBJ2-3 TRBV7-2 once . TGTGCCAGCAGCTTAGAGGACAGCGGCTGGGGCACAGATACGCAGTATTTT CASSLEDSGWGTDTQYF
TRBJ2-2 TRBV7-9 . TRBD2 TGTGCCAGCAGCTTATCTACGGGAGGGAACACCGGGGAGCTGTTTTTT CASSLSTGGNTGELFF
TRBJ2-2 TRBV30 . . TGTGCCTGGAGTGTACTGTCATACACCGGGGAGCTGTTTTTT CAWSVLSYTGELFF
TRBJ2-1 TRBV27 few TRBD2 TGTGCCAGCAGTTTTTATCTAGCGGGAGGCCATGAGCAGTTCTTC CASSFYLAGGHEQFF
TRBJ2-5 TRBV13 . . TGTGCCAGCAGCTTCCTGCCTCAAGAGACCCAGTACTTC CASSFLPQETQYF
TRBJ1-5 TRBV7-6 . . TGTGCCAGCAGCTTAGTTGCAGGGACGGGATTAAATCAGCCCCAGCATTTT CASSLVAGTGLNQPQHF
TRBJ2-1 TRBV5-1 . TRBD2 TGCGCCAGCAGCGGGGGGACTAGGAACAATGAGCAGTTCTTC CASSGGTRNNEQFF
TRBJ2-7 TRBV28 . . TGTGCCAGCAGTTTATTCGAGACAGAGTCTCACGAGCAGTACTTC CASSLFETESHEQYF
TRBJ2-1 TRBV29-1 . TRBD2 TGCAGCGTTGAAGGTCCCTTTAGGCTAGCGGAGTCCAATGAGCAGTTCTTC CSVEGPFRLAESNEQFF
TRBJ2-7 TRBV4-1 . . TGCGCCAGCAGCCCCGTCCAGGGAGCCTACGAGCAGTACTTC CASSPVQGAYEQYF
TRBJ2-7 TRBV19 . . TGTGCCAGTAGTATAGGGAACGAGCAGTACTTC CASSIGNEQYF
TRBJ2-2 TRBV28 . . TGTGCCAGCAGTTTGGTATCGAGGGGGACCGGGGAGCTGTTTTTT CASSLVSRGTGELFF
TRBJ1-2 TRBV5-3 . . TGTGCCAGAACTCAAGTGAGAAAGACCTATGGCTACACCTTC CARTQVRKTYGYTF
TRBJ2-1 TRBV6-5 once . TGTGCCAGCGAGGGGGAGGGGGATGAGCAGTTCTTC CASEGEGDEQFF
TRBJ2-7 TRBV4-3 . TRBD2 TGCGCCAGCAGCCAAGGGGCTAGCGGCTCCTACGAGCAGTACTTC CASSQGASGSYEQYF
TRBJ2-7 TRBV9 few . TGTGCCAGCAGCGGGACTCAGGGTGGAGAAGAGGACGAGCAGTACTTC CASSGTQGGEEDEQYF
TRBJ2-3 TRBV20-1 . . TGCAGTGCTAGCGCCGACGGTACGCAGTATTTT CSASADGTQYF
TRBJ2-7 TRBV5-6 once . TGTGCCAGCAGCTTGGGAGGGAGCCTCTACTACGAGCAGTACTTC CASSLGGSLYYEQYF
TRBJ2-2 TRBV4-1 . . TGCGCCAGCAGCCAAGATTTGGCGGCGACTAGGTCCGGGGAGCTGTTTTTT CASSQDLAATRSGELFF
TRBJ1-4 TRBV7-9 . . TGTGCCAGCAGCTTAGTGACCGATTGGAATGAAAAACTGTTTTTT CASSLVTDWNEKLFF
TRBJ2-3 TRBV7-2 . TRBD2 TGTGCCAGCAGCCTAATGAGGATAACGGGAGGGCTAACAGATACGCAGTATTTT CASSLMRITGGLTDTQYF
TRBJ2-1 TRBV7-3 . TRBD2 TGTGCCAGCGGACTAGCGGGAGGCCCTCGGAATGAGCAGTTCTTC CASGLAGGPRNEQFF